This T cell receptor (beta chain) was obtained from a study of T cells in Graves' hyperthyroidism and ophthalmopathy (dated by TCRdb to the late 2010s). The study in broad terms: To identify distinguishing TCR V-J signatures, a discovery cohort of 90 to 100 patients was used, comprising some 43 with Graves' ophthalmopathy and around 57 with stable Graves' hyperthyroidism. According to the paper, TCR Vbeta CDR3 sequencing was carried out on roughly 130 peripheral blood samples, which came from under 50 ophthalmopathy, 75 or so hyperthyroidism and 17 progressor patients. Prospective prediction of ophthalmopathy was tested in an independent validation cohort of some 20 hyperthyroidism patients and 17 patients who later progressed to ophthalmopathy. After blood sampling, hyperthyroidism patients were treated with methimazole at a starting dose of 30 mg daily, and ophthalmopathy patients were treated with high-dose intravenous methylprednisolone. The 100 discovery patients were divided at random into training and test sets in a 7:3 ratio. Thyroid tissue and blood T-cell repertoires from six Graves' hyperthyroidism patients were also compared in the study. Study-wide conclusions, independent of this receptor: No statistical method was used to fix the sample size in advance, and group allocation was not hidden from the investigators. Blood samples also contained most of the expanded thyroid clonotypes (frequency above 0.001), which suggests that blood repertoires may reflect thyroid immune responses. Ophthalmopathy was separated from stable hyperthyroidism by a 13 V-J signature model, with approximately 86% sensitivity and approximately 81% specificity obtained in cross-validation and 80%/75% obtained in testing. In validation, the model predicted progression to ophthalmopathy a median of about 5.9 months before onset, with over 55% sensitivity and roughly 72% specificity.

Patients with uncontrolled infections, other autoimmune diseases, pregnancy or lactation were excluded. Clinical symptoms, serum thyroxine and TRAb, thyroid ultrasound, and orbital computed tomography formed the basis for the diagnoses. Trizol reagent was used to extract total RNA, and RNA quality was then checked on an Agilent 2100 Bioanalyzer. The TCR beta CDR3 regions were amplified from the RNA transcripts. A first-round RT-PCR of the TCR CDR3 used the HTBI primer set with the Qiagen OneStep RT-PCR kit. Libraries were constructed in a second round of multiplex PCR, after which size selection and purification were carried out. Paired-end sequencing of the libraries was performed with 100 bp reads on an Illumina HiSeq2000. In the original analysis: SOAPnuke was used to process the raw data, removing reads that contained adapters or uncalled bases, had a mean Phred below 15, or lacked an exact match to the constant primer or identifier. High-quality paired reads were merged with COPE v1.2.5, and unique nucleotide sequences were defined as clonotypes. MiTCR v1.1 was used to align clonotypes to the IMGT TRBV, TRBD and TRBJ reference segments. Only V-J combinations with frequency above 0.0001, covering approximately 99% of repertoires, were analysed. A TCS score was defined as the ratio between F50 (clonal expansion) and ExV (chaos), using BLOSUM62-based TCRdist between CDR3 peptides within each V-J. Welch's t-statistics and random forest reduced 500 to 550 V-J features to 10 to 15, which were used in a naive Bayes classifier (R e1071). The similarity between thyroid and blood repertoires was quantified using the Morisita-Horn index. TCRdb reanalyzed the raw reads on its own, using fastp at Q25 for trimming and MiXCR for clone calling, and kept in-frame beta chains. Rows are unified per CDR3 protein, each entry keeping the most common DNA and genes. The authors' filters were not applied to this entry. Present in this sample are approximately 510,000 distinct CDR3 sequences, 40% to 50% of which were seen just once. Clones ranked in the top ten supply 35% to 50% of the sample.

This clonotype showed up many times. Its antigen target is currently unknown. Base qualities are missing; no much larger clone stands one base away. From the germline V gene, CDR1 is SGHTS and CDR2 is YDEGEE. CDR3 length: 14 amino acids, cysteine to phenylalanine. Solely the CDR3 DNA is kept, with 42 bases framed from the first base. V and J lose 4 bases and 6 bases, and a span of 11 bases separates them. This sequence originates from an adult woman with Graves' disease, either hyperthyroidism or ophthalmopathy (not recorded which). The rearrangement joined TRBV5-8 to TRBJ1-6; the D region possibly corresponds to TRBD1 (5 bases align). Sequenced material: peripheral blood or thyroid tissue (not recorded which). The nucleotide sequence is TGTGCCAGCAGCACCCGGGACTTTAATTCACCCCTCCACTTT. It codes for CASSTRDFNSPLHF.